This TCR beta chain appears in the sequencing data of a study of post-analysis software for immune sequencing data. Study background: As for disease course, relapsing-remitting, secondary progressive and progressive-relapsing multiple sclerosis were all included. Study-wide results and caveats: The five TRBV segments detected at higher frequency in patients than in controls included TRBV5-6, TRBV5-1 and TRBV20-1. The F measure placed samples prepared in the same batch into strongly shared clusters. Normalized Chao1 diversity was significantly lower in multiple sclerosis patients than in controls.

Included in the TCR beta cDNA libraries were unique molecular identifiers. Each batch of about 0.95 to 10 million T cells produced 450,000 to 500,000 cDNA molecules. TCRdb called the PCR reads again in MiXCR, with one record for every CDR3 protein. The data show around 710,000 distinct CDR3 sequences, around 42% seen once. To note about this clonotype: Its cognate antigen is unknown.

Germline CDR1 and CDR2: SGHRS and YFSETQ. V lost 7 bases to trimming and J lost 0 bases; unmatched junction nucleotides: 5. The CDR3 extends over 14 amino acids. The sample taken for sequencing was blood. This chain joins TRBV5-1 and TRBJ2-3; 7 nucleotides agree with TRBD2. The TCR originated in a girl aged 5-17 years with multiple sclerosis. The CDR3 DNA reads TGCGCCAGCGGCCATAGCGGGAGCACAGATACGCAGTATTTT. Its protein product is CASGHSGSTDTQYF.